These 3 T cell receptor beta chains originate from one sample sequenced in a study of T-cell memory formation after mild COVID-19. TCRdb reprocessed the 5' RACE reads with MiXCR, giving one entry per CDR3 protein. Among about 62,000 distinct CDR3 sequences, roughly 10% were seen once, and the ten largest hold about 1%. The specimen was PBMCs or a T cell subset sorted from them (not recorded which). These receptors originate from a young man who had mild COVID-19 (a few samples of this study predate the infection). Cell type and time point are not known.

This chain joins TRBV29-1 and TRBJ2-3; possibly TRBD1 for D (6 bases). The CDR3 length is 13 residues. Germline V gives CDR1 SQVTM, CDR2 ANQGSEA. V lost 8 bases to trimming and J lost 2 bases, with 14 bases between them. In nucleotides, the CDR3 is TGCAGCACCGCTAGGGGGACCACAGATACGCAGTATTTT. This encodes CSTARGTTDTQYF.

This clonotype showed up just a few times. This chain connects TRBV5-1 to TRBJ1-2; D perhaps matches TRBD1 (6 bases). This CDR3 has 14 residues. Germline assignment: CDR1 SGHRS and CDR2 YFSETQ. Trimming pared 2 bases from V and 4 bases from J, leaving 12 bases between. The CDR3 spells CASSFPTGAYGYTF. As DNA, the CDR3 is TGCGCCAGCAGCTTCCCGACAGGAGCCTATGGCTACACCTTC.

This clonotype was counted ten times or more. The genes are TRBV4-2 and TRBJ2-7; D is unclear. The V and J ends lost 1 base and 2 bases respectively, with 6 bases between them. The CDR3 length is 13 residues. Germline loops: CDR1 LGHNA, CDR2 YNFKEQ. The DNA of the CDR3 is TGTGCCAGCAGCCAAGCCCCAGCCTACGAGCAGTACTTC. This gives the protein CASSQAPAYEQYF.